This T cell receptor (beta chain) was captured in a study of blood T cell repertoires in COVID-19. This CDR3 spans 15 amino acids. The ends lost 9 bases at V and 0 bases at J; junction bases unmatched: 4. CDR1 is LNHDA, CDR2 SQIVND, per germline (reference sequence). The authors' processing: Amplifying reference gene primers gave estimates of nucleated cell counts. Profiling relied on immunoSEQ multiplex PCR, and the TCRdb table lists in-frame clones only, not all of them. D and trimming were read from the DNA, whereas the V and J calls and clone size are those reported in that table. Among 400,000 or so clones listed, 80% to 90% were seen once.

The rearrangement links TRBV19 to TRBJ2-7; 14 bases line up with TRBD2. The specimen was peripheral blood. This TCR came from a man younger than 35 with COVID-19, enrolled during active disease. Here the CDR3 reads CASRTSGGSSYEQYF. The CDR3 DNA sequence: TGTGCCAGCAGGACTAGCGGGGGGTCCTCCTACGAGCAGTACTTC.